This T cell receptor beta chain comes out of a study of blood T cell repertoires in COVID-19. Repertoires were generated with immunoSEQ multiplex PCR, while TCRdb's copy carries only in-frame clones and drops some. The repertoire holds roughly 53,000 clones, with over 80% as singletons. Germline trimming cut 4 bases from V and 7 bases from J; bases unmatched to any gene: 6. The CDR3 is 14 residues long. CDR1 SNHLY and CDR2 FYNNEI come from the germline V gene. Material: peripheral blood. This sequence was found in a woman older than 75 with COVID-19, enrolled during active disease. The chain combines TRBV2 with TRBJ1-4, with TRBD1 identical over 7 bases. The CDR3 nucleotides read TGTGCCAGCAGTGGCCAGGGGGTGGGTGAAAAACTGTTTTTT. This translates into CASSGQGVGEKLFF.